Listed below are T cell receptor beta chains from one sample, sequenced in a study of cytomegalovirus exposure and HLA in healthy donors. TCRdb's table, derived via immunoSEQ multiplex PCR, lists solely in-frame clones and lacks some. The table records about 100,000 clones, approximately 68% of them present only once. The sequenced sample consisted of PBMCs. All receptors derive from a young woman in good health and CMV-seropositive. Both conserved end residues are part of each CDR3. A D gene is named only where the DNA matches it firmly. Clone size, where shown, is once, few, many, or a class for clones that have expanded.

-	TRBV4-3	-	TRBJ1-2	CASSQGRHWTDYGYTF	TGCGCCAGCAGCCAAGGCCGACACTGGACTGATTATGGCTACACCTTC
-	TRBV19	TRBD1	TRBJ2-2	CASDPAGQGRGELFF	TGTGCCAGCGACCCCGCGGGACAGGGTCGCGGGGAGCTGTTTTTT
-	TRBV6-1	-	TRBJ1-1	CASSEQRGWGEAFF	TGTGCCAGCAGTGAGCAAAGGGGATGGGGTGAAGCTTTCTTT
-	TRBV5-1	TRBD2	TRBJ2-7	CASSRTSGFPYEQYF	TGCGCCAGCAGTCGGACTAGCGGTTTCCCCTACGAGCAGTACTTC
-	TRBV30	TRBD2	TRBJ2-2	CAWREGLAGEAGELFF	TGTGCCTGGAGAGAGGGACTAGCGGGAGAGGCCGGGGAGCTGTTTTTT
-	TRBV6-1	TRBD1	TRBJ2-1	CASSQGGQGSDEQFF	TGTGCCAGCAGCCAAGGGGGACAGGGGAGCGATGAGCAGTTCTTC
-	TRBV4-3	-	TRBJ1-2	CASSQDRAGGQDGYTF	TGCGCCAGCAGCCAAGACCGAGCGGGAGGGCAGGATGGCTACACCTTC
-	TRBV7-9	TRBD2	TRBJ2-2	CASSSRLAGFTGELFF	TGTGCCAGCAGCTCTAGACTAGCGGGTTTCACCGGGGAGCTGTTTTTT
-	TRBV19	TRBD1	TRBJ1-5	CASSGTGGDQPQHF	TGTGCCAGTAGTGGCACAGGGGGAGATCAGCCCCAGCATTTT
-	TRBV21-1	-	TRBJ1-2	CASSKEAGYGYTF	TGTGCCAGCAGCAAAGAGGCAGGGTATGGCTACACCTTC
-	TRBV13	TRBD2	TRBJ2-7	CASSLPGSGGEQYF	TGTGCCAGCAGCCTCCCCGGGTCGGGAGGCGAGCAGTACTTC
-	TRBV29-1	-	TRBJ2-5	CSAGGLLGETQYF	TGCAGCGCCGGGGGGCTCCTGGGGGAGACCCAGTACTTC
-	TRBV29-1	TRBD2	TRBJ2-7	CSVERAGGGYEQYF	TGCAGCGTTGAAAGGGCGGGAGGGGGCTACGAGCAGTACTTC
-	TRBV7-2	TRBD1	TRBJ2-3	CASSTRQGSTDTQYF	TGTGCCAGCAGCACAAGACAGGGGAGCACAGATACGCAGTATTTT
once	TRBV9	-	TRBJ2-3	CASSVVSGYGGTQYF	TGTGCCAGCAGCGTAGTCTCCGGGTACGGAGGTACGCAGTATTTT
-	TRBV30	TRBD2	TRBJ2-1	CACTAPGGVSYNEQFF	TGTGCCTGCACGGCACCGGGAGGGGTCTCCTACAATGAGCAGTTCTTC
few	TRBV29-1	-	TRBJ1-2	CSVPILGGYGYTF	TGCAGCGTTCCCATATTGGGGGGATATGGCTACACCTTC
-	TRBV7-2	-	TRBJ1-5	CASSFSGSQPQHF	TGTGCCAGCAGCTTTTCGGGGTCGCAGCCCCAGCATTTT
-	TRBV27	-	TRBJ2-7	CASISGSPYEQYF	TGTGCCAGCATCTCCGGGAGCCCCTACGAGCAGTACTTC
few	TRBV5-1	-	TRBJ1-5	CASSPGAGQPQHF	TGCGCCAGCAGCCCGGGCGCGGGTCAGCCCCAGCATTTT
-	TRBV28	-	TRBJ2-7	CASSLLREHAEQYF	TGTGCCAGCAGTTTATTGCGGGAACACGCCGAGCAGTACTTC
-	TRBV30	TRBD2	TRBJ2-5	CAWSRPSGGQETQYF	TGTGCCTGGAGTCGACCTAGCGGGGGCCAAGAGACCCAGTACTTC
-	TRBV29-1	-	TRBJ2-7	CSALLTTRSYEQYF	TGCAGCGCACTACTCACGACTAGATCCTACGAGCAGTACTTC
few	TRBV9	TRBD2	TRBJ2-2	CASSVAPTSGSGTGELFF	TGTGCCAGCAGCGTAGCGCCGACTAGCGGGAGTGGGACCGGGGAGCTGTTTTTT
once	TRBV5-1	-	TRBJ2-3	CASSLAPSSTDTQYF	TGCGCCAGCAGCTTGGCCCCTAGTTCCACAGATACGCAGTATTTT
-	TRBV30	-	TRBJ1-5	CAWKSPNQPQHF	TGTGCCTGGAAATCCCCGAATCAGCCCCAGCATTTT
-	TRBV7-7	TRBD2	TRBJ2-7	CASSLGLANTYEQYF	TGTGCTAGCAGCTTAGGACTAGCCAACACCTACGAGCAGTACTTC
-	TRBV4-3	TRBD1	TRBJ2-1	CASSQETETGEFF	TGCGCCAGCAGCCAAGAAACGGAGACAGGGGAGTTCTTC
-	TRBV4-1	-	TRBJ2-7	CASSGHSYEQYF	TGCGCCAGCAGCGGACACAGCTACGAGCAGTACTTC
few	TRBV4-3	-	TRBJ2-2	CASSQGRPSNTGELFF	TGCGCCAGCAGCCAGGGCCGTCCCTCGAACACCGGGGAGCTGTTTTTT
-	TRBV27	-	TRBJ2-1	CASSPPGLLSSYNEQFF	TGTGCCAGCAGTCCACCGGGACTCCTGAGCTCCTACAATGAGCAGTTCTTC
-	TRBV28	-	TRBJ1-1	CASSLHGQNTEAFF	TGTGCCAGCAGTCTCCATGGACAGAACACTGAAGCTTTCTTT
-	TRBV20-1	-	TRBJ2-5	CSAADQETQYF	TGCAGTGCCGCAGATCAAGAGACCCAGTACTTC
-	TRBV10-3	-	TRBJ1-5	CAISEVSSNQPQHF	TGTGCCATCAGTGAAGTTAGTAGCAATCAGCCCCAGCATTTT
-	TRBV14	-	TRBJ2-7	CASSPYPTPYEQYF	TGTGCCAGCAGCCCCTACCCCACTCCCTACGAGCAGTACTTC
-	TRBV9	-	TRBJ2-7	CASSPGPYEQYF	TGTGCCAGCAGCCCTGGGCCCTACGAGCAGTACTTC
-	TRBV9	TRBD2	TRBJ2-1	CASSVPIAGGDNEQFF	TGTGCCAGCAGCGTACCTATAGCGGGGGGGGACAATGAGCAGTTCTTC
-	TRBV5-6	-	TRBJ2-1	CASSVRAPQFF	TGTGCCAGCAGCGTCAGGGCCCCTCAGTTCTTC
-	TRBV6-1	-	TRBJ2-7	CASNSLSYEQYF	TGTGCCAGCAACTCGTTAAGCTACGAGCAGTACTTC
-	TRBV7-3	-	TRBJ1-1	CASSLTGQGSAEAFF	TGTGCCAGCAGCTTAACGGGGCAGGGGTCGGCTGAAGCTTTCTTT
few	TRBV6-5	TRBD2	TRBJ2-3	CASSYSAGADTQYF	TGTGCCAGCAGTTACTCAGCGGGAGCGGATACGCAGTATTTT
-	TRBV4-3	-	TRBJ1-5	CASSQEHGGAYQPQHF	TGCGCCAGCAGCCAAGAACATGGGGGGGCTTATCAGCCCCAGCATTTT
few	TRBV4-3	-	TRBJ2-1	CASSQEVRNEQFF	TGCGCCAGCAGCCAAGAAGTCCGGAATGAGCAGTTCTTC
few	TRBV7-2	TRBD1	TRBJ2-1	CASRPGTGPYNEQFF	TGTGCCAGCAGACCCGGGACAGGTCCGTACAATGAGCAGTTCTTC
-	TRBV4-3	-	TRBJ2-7	CASSQFGGTGSYEQYF	TGCGCCAGCAGCCAATTTGGCGGGACCGGCTCCTACGAGCAGTACTTC
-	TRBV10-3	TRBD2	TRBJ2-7	CAISETSGTYEQYF	TGTGCCATCAGTGAGACTAGCGGGACCTACGAGCAGTACTTC
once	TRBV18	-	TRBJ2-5	CASSRVDYIKETQYF	TGTGCCAGCTCACGGGTGGACTACATCAAAGAGACCCAGTACTTC
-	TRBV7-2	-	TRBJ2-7	CASSLGGSAAYEQYF	TGTGCCAGCAGCTTAGGGGGTAGCGCGGCCTACGAGCAGTACTTC
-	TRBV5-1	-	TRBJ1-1	CASSLEGGNTEAFF	TGCGCCAGCAGCTTGGAGGGAGGGAACACTGAAGCTTTCTTT
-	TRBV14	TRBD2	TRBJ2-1	CASSRGLAGGVEQFF	TGTGCCAGCAGTCGAGGACTAGCGGGAGGAGTTGAGCAGTTCTTC
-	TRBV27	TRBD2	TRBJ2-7	CASSSSTSGRSYEQYF	TGTGCCAGCAGTTCGTCCACTAGCGGGAGATCCTACGAGCAGTACTTC
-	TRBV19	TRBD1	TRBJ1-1	CASSVRDRGGTEAFF	TGTGCCAGTAGTGTCCGGGACAGGGGTGGCACTGAAGCTTTCTTT
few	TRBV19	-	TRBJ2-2	CASRDGGRRNTGELFF	TGTGCCAGTAGGGACGGTGGGAGGAGAAACACCGGGGAGCTGTTTTTT
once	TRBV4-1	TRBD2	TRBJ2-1	CASSQESTGRGNEQFF	TGCGCCAGCAGCCAAGAGAGCACCGGGAGGGGCAATGAGCAGTTCTTC
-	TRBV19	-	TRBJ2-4	CASAMDSRNIQYF	TGTGCCAGTGCCATGGACAGCCGAAACATTCAGTACTTC
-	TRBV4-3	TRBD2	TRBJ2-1	CASSQTLGRGRDSGRGNEQFF	TGCGCCAGCAGCCAGACCTTAGGAAGGGGGCGCGATAGCGGGAGGGGAAATGAGCAGTTCTTC
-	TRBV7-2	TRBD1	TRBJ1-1	CASSWTGLETEAFF	TGTGCCAGCAGCTGGACAGGGTTAGAGACTGAAGCTTTCTTT
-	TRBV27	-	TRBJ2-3	CASSLWADNTDTQYF	TGTGCCAGCAGTTTATGGGCGGACAACACAGATACGCAGTATTTT
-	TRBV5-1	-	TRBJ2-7	CASSLGQGSAEQYF	TGCGCCAGCAGCTTGGGGCAGGGGTCGGCCGAGCAGTACTTC
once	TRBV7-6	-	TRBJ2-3	CASSSIARGTDTQYF	TGTGCCAGCAGCTCCATAGCGAGGGGCACAGATACGCAGTATTTT